This is a list of T cell receptor beta chains from one sample in a study of CD8 T cells in Susac syndrome. Via MiXCR, TCRdb re-called the immunoSEQ multiplex PCR reads, giving one row per CDR3 protein. The sample holds approximately 130,000 distinct CDR3 sequences, around 90% seen once. Material for sequencing was CD8+ T cells from PBMCs. The receptors stem from a human donor with multiple sclerosis. Each CDR3 is given with its conserved first and last residue. D genes are given only for firm matches. The listing skips clone size in some rows; elsewhere it reads once, few, many or a size class.

cdr3_nt | cdr3_aa | v_call | clone_size | d_call | j_call
TGCGCCAGCAGCCAGGCCGGGACAGGGAGCCAGAACACTGAAGCTTTCTTT | CASSQAGTGSQNTEAFF | TRBV4-1 | - | TRBD1 | TRBJ1-1
TGTGCCAGCAGCCTGAGGGCAGGGTATGAGCAGTTCTTC | CASSLRAGYEQFF | TRBV11-3 | - | - | TRBJ2-1
TGCGCCAGCAGCCTAGCGGGCAACACCGGGGAGCTGTTTTTT | CASSLAGNTGELFF | TRBV4-3 | - | TRBD2 | TRBJ2-2
TGTGCCAGCAGTAGGACCAGCTCTGGAAACACCATATATTTT | CASSRTSSGNTIYF | TRBV12-3/TRBV12-4 | - | - | TRBJ1-3
TGTGCCTGGAGTGTGGGGCAACACCTTAGCAATCAGCCCCAGCATTTT | CAWSVGQHLSNQPQHF | TRBV30 | - | - | TRBJ1-5
TGTGCCAGCAGCATCGGGACAGGGGCTCTTGAAGCTTTCTTT | CASSIGTGALEAFF | TRBV5-8 | once | TRBD1 | TRBJ1-1
TGTGCCAGCAGCCAAGGCTTCGGTCCAGATACGCAGTATTTT | CASSQGFGPDTQYF | TRBV3-1 | - | - | TRBJ2-3
TGTGCCAGCAGACTCACAGGGGAATATGGCTACACCTTC | CASRLTGEYGYTF | TRBV27 | few | TRBD1 | TRBJ1-2
TGTGCCAGCAGCCCCCGATATTGGGAGACCCAGTACTTC | CASSPRYWETQYF | TRBV7-2 | - | - | TRBJ2-5
TGTGCCATCAGTGGTTTAGAGGACTTTGCCTACGAGCAGTACTTC | CAISGLEDFAYEQYF | TRBV10-3 | - | - | TRBJ2-7
TGTGCCAGCAGCTTGGCCGATCTAGCGGGAGGATCTGGGGCCAACGTCCTGACTTTC | CASSLADLAGGSGANVLTF | TRBV5-5 | - | TRBD2 | TRBJ2-6
TGTGCCACCAGCAGAGGGCCCGGGGACTACGAGCAGTACTTC | CATSRGPGDYEQYF | TRBV15 | once | - | TRBJ2-7
TGTGCCAGCAGTGCCACCTCCTACTACGAGCAGTACTTC | CASSATSYYEQYF | TRBV27 | - | - | TRBJ2-7
TGTGCCAGCAGTTTAAGCGCAGATACGCAGTATTTT | CASSLSADTQYF | TRBV27 | - | - | TRBJ2-3
TGTGCCAGCAGCCCAGGGGACCGGGACTATGCCTACGAGCAGTACTTC | CASSPGDRDYAYEQYF | TRBV5-6 | - | - | TRBJ2-7
TGTGCCAGCAGCTCCCCGTGGACCGGGGAGCTGTTTTTT | CASSSPWTGELFF | TRBV7-9 | - | - | TRBJ2-2
TGTGCCACCAGTGATTCGGGTTTGGGGCCCCAGCATTTT | CATSDSGLGPQHF | TRBV24-1 | once | - | TRBJ1-5
TGTGCCAGCAGCCAAGATTGGCAGGGGGCCCTTGCAACTAATGAAAAACTGTTTTTT | CASSQDWQGALATNEKLFF | TRBV14 | - | TRBD1 | TRBJ1-4
TGTGCCAGTAGTATGCTAGCGGGAGTTTCCTACGAGCAGTACTTC | CASSMLAGVSYEQYF | TRBV19 | - | TRBD2 | TRBJ2-7
TGTGCCAGCAGCTTCTCCGACAGGGGGCTGGAGACCCAGTACTTC | CASSFSDRGLETQYF | TRBV7-9 | - | TRBD1 | TRBJ2-5
TGCAGCGTAAAGGGGGAGGACACTGAAGCTTTCTTT | CSVKGEDTEAFF | TRBV29-1 | - | - | TRBJ1-1
TGCAGCGTTGGAGGGGGGACAGGACCCTACGAGCAGTACTTC | CSVGGGTGPYEQYF | TRBV29-1 | few | TRBD1 | TRBJ2-7
TGTGCCAGCAGTGGCCGGGACGGAGCTAACTATGGCTACACCTTC | CASSGRDGANYGYTF | TRBV25-1 | - | - | TRBJ1-2
TGTGCCACCAGTGATTTGGATGGATACCGGCGGCAGTTCTTC | CATSDLDGYRRQFF | TRBV24-1 | once | - | TRBJ2-1
TGTGCCAGCAGTTCGCCTCTGTTAGCGGGAGGGCCAGATACGCAGTATTTT | CASSSPLLAGGPDTQYF | TRBV27 | - | TRBD2 | TRBJ2-3
TGCGCCAGCAGCTTGGAGGTTGCGTTGAACACTGAAGCTTTCTTT | CASSLEVALNTEAFF | TRBV5-1 | - | - | TRBJ1-1
TGTGCCAGCAGTTACTCGACAACGGACATGAACACTGAAGCTTTCTTT | CASSYSTTDMNTEAFF | TRBV6-2/TRBV6-3 | - | - | TRBJ1-1
TGCGCCAGCAGCCAAGAGACCGGGCCCTACAATGAGCAGTTCTTC | CASSQETGPYNEQFF | TRBV4-1 | - | - | TRBJ2-1
TGTGCCAGCAGTCCAGGGGGCCACGAGCAGTACTTC | CASSPGGHEQYF | TRBV6-5 | - | TRBD1 | TRBJ2-7
TGCAGTGCGGAGGCAGGGGCGGACTGGGGGGAGCAGTTCTTC | CSAEAGADWGEQFF | TRBV20-1 | once | - | TRBJ2-1
TGTGCCAGCAGTTTTTTTCTACACGAGCAGTACTTC | CASSFFLHEQYF | TRBV12-3/TRBV12-4 | - | - | TRBJ2-7
TGTGCCAGCAGCCAAACCGGGACGGTCTATGGCTACACCTTC | CASSQTGTVYGYTF | TRBV3-1 | - | - | TRBJ1-2
TGTGCCAGCAGCGTGAACTGGAACACTGAAGCTTTCTTT | CASSVNWNTEAFF | TRBV9 | - | - | TRBJ1-1
TGTGCCAGCAGTGCCACGGTGGGAGGCTACACCTTC | CASSATVGGYTF | TRBV27 | - | - | TRBJ1-2
TGTGCCAGCAGCAGTACCGTTATTGCGCAGTATTTT | CASSSTVIAQYF | TRBV27 | - | - | TRBJ2-3
TGTGCCAGCAGTTATAACCCGGGGGGGAGCCCTTTGGACGAGCAGTACTTC | CASSYNPGGSPLDEQYF | TRBV6-5 | - | TRBD2 | TRBJ2-7
TGTGCCAGCAGCTTGGTTTCATCCTTCTTGGGGCAAGAGACCCAGTACTTC | CASSLVSSFLGQETQYF | TRBV5-4 | - | - | TRBJ2-5